This entry lists 22 T cell receptor beta chains sequenced from one sample in a study of blood T cell repertoires in COVID-19. TCRdb's copy holds only in-frame clones and misses some; the assay was immunoSEQ multiplex PCR. The profile shows some 48,000 clones, around 86% of them singletons. The sequenced material came from peripheral blood. The receptors originated from an elderly woman with acute or convalescent COVID-19.

This chain connects TRBV6-1 to TRBJ2-3, with TRBD1 as a possible D gene (5 bases). Germline CDR1 is MNHNS and CDR2 is SASEGT. The CDR3 is made up of 13 amino acids. V lost 0 bases to trimming and J lost 10 bases, with 11 bases between them. CDR3 DNA: TGTGCCAGCAGTGAAGCGCTAGGGGCCTCGCAGTATTTT. Its protein is CASSEALGASQYF.

The gene calls are TRBV5-6 and TRBJ1-2; 8 positions match TRBD1. Germline V CDR1 and CDR2: SGHDT, YYEEEE. CDR3 size: 13 residues. The V segment lost 4 bases and the J segment 8 bases; nucleotides outside the gene matches: 7. CDR3 coding DNA: TGTGCCAGCAGCGTAGGACAGGGTGACGGCTACACCTTC. This sequence encodes CASSVGQGDGYTF.

The rearrangement links TRBV19 to TRBJ1-1; a weak D match, TRBD1 (6 bases). This CDR3 has 13 amino acids. Germline CDR1 is LNHDA and CDR2 is SQIVND (reference sequence). V lost 5 bases, J lost 3 bases, and 10 bases lay in between. The DNA of the CDR3 is TGTGCCAGTAGTCTGCAGGGGTACACTGAAGCTTTCTTT. As protein: CASSLQGYTEAFF.

This chain uses TRBV5-1 with TRBJ1-2; maybe TRBD1 (5 bases). V lost 4 bases and J 6 bases, leaving 13 bases between the germline ends. The CDR3 runs 13 residues. Germline CDR1 reads SGHRS; CDR2 reads YFSETQ. The CDR3 loop is CASSKSGWDGYTF. CDR3 in DNA: TGCGCCAGCAGCAAGTCAGGGTGGGATGGCTACACCTTC.

The chain links TRBV19 to TRBJ1-5, with D perhaps matching TRBD1 (5 bases). The ends were cut back, 4 bases at V and 6 bases at J, with 16 bases in the middle. CDR1 and CDR2 from the germline V gene are LNHDA and SQIVND (reference sequence). The CDR3 totals 15 residues. As DNA, the CDR3 is TGTGCCAGTAGTAGCCGACGGGAGCAGGGTCAGCCCCAGCATTTT. Residues: CASSSRREQGQPQHF.

This sequence joins TRBV10-3 and TRBJ2-5; 7 bases fit TRBD1. V shed 2 bases, J shed 7 bases, and the junction held 10 bases outside the gene matches. The germline V gene has CDR1 ENHRY and CDR2 SYGVKD. There are 15 residues in the CDR3. CDR3 nucleotide sequence: TGTGCCATCAGTGAGATGGACAGGAACCAGGGGACCCAGTACTTC. This sequence encodes CAISEMDRNQGTQYF.

The V call is TRBV19, the J call TRBJ1-1, with D uncertain. The germline V gene has CDR1 LNHDA and CDR2 SQIVND (reference sequence). The germline V and J ends were trimmed by 1 base and 1 base, with 4 bases remaining between them. This CDR3 is 13 amino acids long. The CDR3 nucleotides are TGTGCCAGTAGTATAGGACAGAACACTGAAGCTTTCTTT. The encoded protein is CASSIGQNTEAFF.

V gene TRBV5-4 combines with J gene TRBJ2-3; D gene unclear. Germline CDR1 SGHNT, CDR2 YYREEE (reference sequence). CDR3 length equals 15 residues. Trimming removed 0 bases from V and 0 bases from J, with 8 bases in between. Here the CDR3 reads CASSLGTYSTDTQYF. The CDR3 DNA is TGTGCCAGCAGCTTGGGAACATATAGCACAGATACGCAGTATTTT.

This chain connects TRBV10-2 to TRBJ1-2, with D perhaps TRBD1 (6 bases). The CDR3 is 12 residues long. The V end was cut by 8 bases, the J end by 2 bases, with 9 bases between. Germline loops: CDR1 WSHSY, CDR2 SAAADI. The CDR3 sequence: CASGGQNYGYTF. The CDR3 DNA sequence: TGCGCCAGCGGCGGACAGAACTATGGCTACACCTTC.

The chain uses TRBV30 and TRBJ1-5, with D tentatively TRBD1 (5 bases). Germline V lookup: CDR1 GTSNPN, CDR2 SVGIG (reference sequence). The CDR3 consists of 16 residues. V lost 0 bases to trimming and J lost 7 bases, with 19 bases between them. Written as DNA, the CDR3 is TGTGCCTGGAGTGTACGGGGCGGCAGCCGGGGGCAGCCCCAGCATTTT. It encodes CAWSVRGGSRGQPQHF.

The CDR3 reads CASSPGSGQLAKNIQYF. Written as DNA, the CDR3 is TGCGCCAGCAGCCCCGGTTCGGGACAGTTAGCCAAAAACATTCAGTACTTC. The J gene is TRBJ2-4, the V gene TRBV5-1, with 7 positions matching TRBD1. The CDR3 length is 17 residues. Germline assignment: CDR1 SGHRS and CDR2 YFSETQ. V was pared by 4 bases and J by 0 bases, with 10 bases of the junction left unmatched.

The gene calls are TRBV24-1 and TRBJ1-6; 7 bases are a match to TRBD1. The CDR3 runs to 19 residues. Germline loops: CDR1 KGHDR, CDR2 SFDVKD. The junction had 11 bases not matched to a gene; V was cut back by 2 bases and J by 2 bases. This CDR3 reads CATSDSRDSSWPYNSPLHF. DNA for the CDR3: TGTGCCACCAGTGATTCCCGGGACAGCTCATGGCCCTATAATTCACCCCTCCACTTT.

The genes are TRBV6-5 and TRBJ1-1; no clear D gene. The CDR3 runs to 14 residues. Trimming removed 0 bases from V and 8 bases from J, with 13 bases in between. Germline assignment: CDR1 MNHEY and CDR2 SVGAGI. The CDR3 DNA reads TGTGCCAGCAGTTACTCGACCGAGGAGAAGGAAGCTTTCTTT. This encodes CASSYSTEEKEAFF.

J is TRBJ1-5 and V is TRBV27; 7 bases fit TRBD1. V shed 2 bases, J shed 0 bases, and the junction held 1 base outside the gene matches. This CDR3 has 15 residues. Germline V gene lookup returns CDR1 MNHEY and CDR2 SMNVEV (reference sequence). This chain's CDR3 is CASSLGTDSNQPQHF. DNA for the CDR3: TGTGCCAGCAGTTTAGGGACAGATAGCAATCAGCCCCAGCATTTT.

This clone was detected once. The chain combines TRBV28 with TRBJ2-7; D remains ambiguous. Germline V gene sequence: CDR1 MDHEN, CDR2 SYDVKM. The CDR3 runs 13 residues. Trimming removed 2 bases at V and 4 bases at J, with 9 bases between. CDR3 amino acids: CASSLPRLYEQYF. The CDR3 region has the DNA TGTGCCAGCAGTTTACCTAGATTATACGAGCAGTACTTC. Based on the CDR3 plus reference TRBV28 and TRBJ2-7, the full variable domain is DVKVTQSSRYLVKRTGEKVFLECVQDMDHENMFWYRQDPGLGLRLIYFSYDVKMKEKGDIPEGYSVSREKKERFSLILESASTNQTSMYLCASSLPRLYEQYFGPGTRLTVT.

This clone was seen more than once but under ten times. The chain carries TRBV18 and TRBJ1-1; TRBD1 agrees at 8 bases. Germline V lookup: CDR1 KGHSH, CDR2 LQKENI. This CDR3 has 17 residues. V was clipped by 0 bases and J by 4 bases; unmatched bases: 10. Here the CDR3 reads CASSPPTGALGGTEAFF. CDR3 bases: TGTGCCAGCTCACCACCGACAGGGGCCCTTGGGGGCACTGAAGCTTTCTTT.

J is TRBJ1-5 and V is TRBV6-8; D uncertain. V was shortened by 5 bases and J by 0 bases, with 14 bases between the two germline ends. The CDR3 covers 16 residues. Germline CDR1 and CDR2: MNHGY and SAAAGT. As DNA, the CDR3 is TGTGCCAGCAGTCCTCCGAGGGCCCGTAGCAATCAGCCCCAGCATTTT. This gives the protein CASSPPRARSNQPQHF.

The chain uses TRBV3-1 (or the pseudogene TRBV3-2) and TRBJ2-3; 12 bases agree with TRBD2. Losses at the gene ends were 1 base for V and 9 bases for J; bases not matched to a gene: 8. This CDR3 spans 16 amino acids. The germline V gene has CDR1 LGHDT and CDR2 YNNKEL (reference sequence). CDR3 in amino acids: CASSQGSSGGAGTQYF. The CDR3 DNA is TGTGCCAGCAGCCAAGGATCTAGCGGGGGGGCAGGCACGCAGTATTTT.

This chain links TRBV5-1 with TRBJ1-4, with D tentatively TRBD1 (6 bases). This CDR3 has 15 residues. The V end lost 6 bases, the J end lost 3 bases, and 15 bases lay between the germline ends. From germline, CDR1 is SGHRS and CDR2 YFSETQ. The CDR3 loop is CASTSGTISNEKLFF. The CDR3 DNA reads TGCGCCAGCACCTCCGGGACAATTTCTAATGAAAAACTGTTTTTT.

The V and J genes are TRBV11-2 and TRBJ2-7; tentative D call: TRBD2 (5 bases). Germline CDR1 is SGHAT and CDR2 is FQNNGV. V lost 5 bases, J lost 9 bases, and 20 bases lay in between. This CDR3 comprises 14 residues. The CDR3 DNA is TGTGCCAGCAGCCCGTTGGCGGGTGTACTTTGGCAGTACTTC. Amino acids: CASSPLAGVLWQYF.

This chain uses TRBV3-1 (or the pseudogene TRBV3-2) with TRBJ2-5; TRBD2 agrees at 10 bases. Germline CDR1 and CDR2: LGHDT and YNNKEL (reference sequence). Unmatched junction bases numbered 10, after V lost 4 bases and J lost 5 bases. The CDR3 is 16 amino acids. CDR3 in amino acids: CASSRRTSGVGETQYF. DNA for the CDR3: TGTGCCAGCAGCCGCCGGACTAGCGGAGTGGGGGAGACCCAGTACTTC.

The V gene is TRBV7-9, the J gene TRBJ2-7; 9 bases are a match to TRBD2. V lost 4 bases, J lost 7 bases, and 14 bases stayed unmatched. CDR1 and CDR2 from the germline V gene are SEHNR and FQNEAQ (reference sequence). There are 16 residues in the CDR3. CDR3 residues: CASSSLASGGPTEQYF. Here the CDR3 DNA reads TGTGCCAGCAGCTCCCTAGCCAGCGGGGGGCCTACTGAGCAGTACTTC.